This is a list of T cell receptor beta chains from one sample in a study of cytomegalovirus exposure and HLA in healthy donors. Profiled with immunoSEQ multiplex PCR; TCRdb holds only in-frame clones, not every one. The data contain hundreds of thousands of clones, almost 80% of them singletons. Material: PBMCs. These receptors all stem from a male donor in good health and CMV-seronegative. Each CDR3 is given without its conserved first and last residue.

cdr3_length | v_call | cdr3_aa
13 | TRBV19 | ASSIGRTGGSEQY
14 | TRBV7-3 | ASSLLAGDNTGELF
12 | TRBV6-6 | ASSADFPTDTQY
11 | TRBV30 | AWSVATNYGYT
12 | TRBV27 | ASGQLGATDTQY
16 | TRBV14 | ASSQDGQGWVYTGELF
13 | TRBV9 | ASSVGTSGGDTQY
16 | TRBV7-2 | ASSLVPSGRRGKNIQY
13 | TRBV30 | AGRRGSYDTGELF
14 | TRBV6-1 | ASSDPSGRGSYEQY
11 | TRBV9 | ASSVAGGPEAF
10 | TRBV28 | ASREQGTEAF
13 | TRBV2 | ASSVEARSSYEQY
11 | TRBV5-1 | ASSLEAGYGYT
13 | TRBV30 | AWSGKPYSNQPQH
13 | TRBV5-4 | ASSLGQGLSYEQY
11 | TRBV25-1 | ASSERQEETQY
9 | TRBV6-5 | AAQGSNTIY
14 | TRBV19 | ASITLGGGDTGELF
12 | TRBV6-1 | ASNRDGYNQPQH
12 | TRBV5-5 | ASSLGSISYEQY
16 | TRBV10-2 | ASSGKGRTGASTGELF
20 | TRBV27 | ASSPRGQGWSQRREGFYEQY
14 | TRBV25-1 | ASSVQGEAGANVLT
13 | TRBV7-9 | ASSSREEGGNTIY
12 | TRBV27 | ASKTGGSWETQY
11 | TRBV6-1 | ASSLTGVNTIY
15 | TRBV28 | ASSLGQGILASNEQF
13 | TRBV9 | ASSLGTANSYEQY
13 | TRBV9 | ASSDDRGGNTEAF
9 | TRBV20-1 | SAFRGHRLY
9 | TRBV5-1 | ASWQQETQY
13 | TRBV30 | AWTRQATSTDTQY
13 | TRBV9 | ASSVVGGATDTQY
12 | TRBV27 | ASSPSGAQEKLF
11 | TRBV28 | ASSPGYDQPQH
12 | TRBV6-1 | ATSPGTGPYEQY
13 | TRBV25-1 | ASSDRVRTRETQY
13 | TRBV5-1 | ASSLRRGAGTEAF
8 | TRBV20-1 | SARVIEAF